The sequence of this T cell receptor (beta chain) was determined in a study of T cells in tuberculosis. For the study at large: In South Africa, adults with active tuberculosis were compared with IGRA-negative and latently infected IGRA-positive adolescents. Broader study findings: Smaller alpha distances in active tuberculosis partly reflected shorter CDR3-alpha lengths. Classification accuracy was around 90% (AUROC 0.7 to 0.9) with the GMM-specific repertoire.

TCRdb's copy holds only in-frame clones and misses some; the assay was immunoSEQ multiplex PCR. The sample shows 30,000 to 35,000 clones, approximately 96% of them seen only once. Adolescents were screened for latent TB by skin test and IGRA. V gave up 6 bases and J gave up 5 bases; unmatched junction bases: 10. Looked up from germline, CDR1 is LNHDA and CDR2 is SQIVND (reference sequence). The CDR3 is 15 residues long. In regard to this clone: The target antigen is unknown.

The J gene is TRBJ1-5, the V gene TRBV19, with 7 bases that match TRBD1. The sequencing sample was made of PBMCs. This clonotype was sampled from a donor aged 10 to 29 with latent tuberculosis or without tuberculosis infection. This CDR3 is CASRTLRGLDQPQHF. The CDR3 DNA follows: TGTGCCAGTAGGACCTTAAGGGGGCTCGATCAGCCCCAGCATTTT.